This passage covers 5 T cell receptor beta chains from one sample sequenced in a study of STAT3 mutations in large granular lymphocyte leukemia. Study observations and caveats: At least one immunodominant TCR beta clonotype appeared in every T-cell large granular lymphocyte leukemia patient.

TCRdb's table, derived via immunoSEQ multiplex PCR, lists solely in-frame clones and lacks some. The data show 30,000 to 45,000 clones, about 88% seen once. Their recognized antigens are unknown. The source material was PBMCs. Receptor source: a human donor with T large granular lymphocyte leukemia. Some clones in this sample may be carry-over from other donors' samples.

V and J are TRBV10-2 and TRBJ1-1, with 8 bases aligning to TRBD1. V shed 3 bases, J shed 6 bases, and the junction held 3 bases outside the gene matches. Looked up from germline, CDR1 is WSHSY and CDR2 is SAAADI. This CDR3 is built from 13 residues. The CDR3, as DNA: TGCGCCAGCAGTGAACAGGGGGTGTCTGAAGCTTTCTTT. This translates into CASSEQGVSEAFF.

The chain joins TRBV7-9 to TRBJ2-7, with 12 bases matching TRBD1. Trimming removed 0 bases from V and 6 bases from J; junction bases left unmatched: 6. The CDR3 has 16 amino acids. Germline CDR1 and CDR2: SEHNR and FQNEAQ (reference sequence). The CDR3 here is CASSLAAGTGGSEQYF. CDR3 coding DNA: TGTGCCAGCAGCTTAGCGGCCGGGACAGGGGGCTCCGAGCAGTACTTC.

The V gene is TRBV19, the J gene TRBJ2-2; tentatively, D is TRBD1 (5 bases). This CDR3 has 16 amino acids. The V end lost 1 base, the J end lost 0 bases, and 9 bases lay between the germline ends. CDR1 and CDR2 from the germline V gene are LNHDA and SQIVND (reference sequence). The CDR3 reads CASSIVQGANTGELFF. CDR3 DNA: TGTGCCAGTAGTATAGTTCAGGGCGCGAACACCGGGGAGCTGTTTTTT.

This chain uses TRBV5-6 with TRBJ2-2; D is unclear. Trimming stripped 0 bases from V and 8 bases from J, with 11 bases between. This CDR3 spans 14 amino acids. Germline loops: CDR1 SGHDT, CDR2 YYEEEE. This chain's CDR3 is CASSLVVSRGELFF. The CDR3 DNA reads as TGTGCCAGCAGCTTGGTAGTCTCCAGGGGGGAGCTGTTTTTT.

The gene calls are TRBV6-5 and TRBJ2-3; D perhaps matches TRBD2 (6 bases). Germline lookup yields CDR1 MNHEY and CDR2 SVGAGI. V shed 5 bases and J shed 3 bases, with 6 bases lying between them. The CDR3 contains 12 residues. The DNA for the CDR3 is TGTGCCAGCAGTGGGAGGACAGATACGCAGTATTTT. Amino acids: CASSGRTDTQYF.